The TCR beta chain under discussion was sequenced for a study of CD8 T cells in ankylosing spondylitis. Quantitative 5'-RACE with molecular barcodes was used to make the TCR beta libraries. TCRdb re-called the 5' RACE reads through MiXCR, storing one row per CDR3 protein. The data contain more than 300,000 distinct CDR3 sequences, 11% of them singletons. Per the germline V gene, CDR1 is SGHKS and CDR2 is YYEKEE (reference sequence). Between the trimmed V and J ends, which lost 4 bases and 10 bases, there was a span of 14 bases. The CDR3 is made up of 13 amino acids. This clonotype occurred many times. Antigen unknown. The study's findings and limits: Seemingly characteristic of ankylosing spondylitis blood was a TCR beta motif consisting of roughly 8 highly homologous variants. The disease-linked clones had a CD8+ phenotype and low blood frequencies.

The receptor was isolated from a female donor with ankylosing spondylitis or in good health (not recorded which). This chain uses TRBV5-5 with TRBJ1-4; D is uncertain. Sample: blood, either unsorted or a sorted T cell fraction (not recorded which). The CDR3: CASSGQRDGKLFF. CDR3 nucleotide sequence: TGTGCCAGCAGCGGCCAACGGGATGGAAAACTGTTTTTT. The entire variable domain, with the rest obtained from reference TRBV5-5 and TRBJ1-4, is as follows: DAGVTQSPTHLIKTRGQQVTLRCSPISGHKSVSWYQQVLGQGPQFIFQYYEKEERGRGNFPDRFSARQFPNYSSELNVNALLLGDSALYLCASSGQRDGKLFFGSGTQLSVL.